This TCR beta chain was retrieved from a study of T cells in tumors after PD-1 blockade. Here immunoSEQ multiplex PCR was the method, and the copy in TCRdb shows in-frame clones only, minus some. The data show 9,100 or so clones, with less than 80% seen just once and 3.5% to 5% held by the top ten. Germline CDR1 and CDR2: MGHRA and YSYEKL. V was clipped by 4 bases and J by 6 bases; unmatched bases: 10. CDR3 length equals 16 residues. Input was about 550 ng to 6,004 ng of genomic DNA from tumor or blood. The chain employs TRBV4-1 and TRBJ2-2, with 8 bases matching TRBD1. The receptor was derived from a human donor with basal cell carcinoma. The sample was tumor tissue, taken after anti-PD-1 treatment. In nucleotides, the CDR3 is TGCGCCAGCAGCCGGACCCGGGACAGGCGGGCCGGGGAGCTGTTTTTT. It specifies CASSRTRDRRAGELFF.